This T cell receptor beta chain was sequenced for a study of post-analysis software for immune sequencing data. Study results and caveats: When compared against controls, multiple sclerosis patients showed significantly lower normalized Chao1 diversity. There were five or six TRBV segments more frequent in patients than controls, and TRBV5-6, TRBV5-1 and TRBV20-1 were among them.

Incorporated into the TCR beta cDNA libraries were unique molecular identifiers, which served to reduce PCR and sequencing biases. TCRdb re-derived calls from the PCR reads in MiXCR, one entry per CDR3 protein. Of hundreds of thousands of distinct CDR3 sequences in the sample, approximately 39% were seen once. This CDR3 has 13 residues. V lost 8 bases to trimming and J lost 1 base, with 12 bases between them. Germline V gene lookup returns CDR1 MDHEN and CDR2 SYDVKM. This clonotype has only a few counts. The antigen is undetermined. Sequenced input: blood. The receptor comes from a girl aged 2 to 10 with multiple sclerosis. The V call is TRBV28, the J call TRBJ2-7; D may correspond to TRBD1 or TRBD2 (5 bases each). The CDR3 sequence: CASRRDGSYEQYF. The CDR3 nucleotides are TGTGCCAGCCGACGGGACGGTTCCTACGAGCAGTACTTC.